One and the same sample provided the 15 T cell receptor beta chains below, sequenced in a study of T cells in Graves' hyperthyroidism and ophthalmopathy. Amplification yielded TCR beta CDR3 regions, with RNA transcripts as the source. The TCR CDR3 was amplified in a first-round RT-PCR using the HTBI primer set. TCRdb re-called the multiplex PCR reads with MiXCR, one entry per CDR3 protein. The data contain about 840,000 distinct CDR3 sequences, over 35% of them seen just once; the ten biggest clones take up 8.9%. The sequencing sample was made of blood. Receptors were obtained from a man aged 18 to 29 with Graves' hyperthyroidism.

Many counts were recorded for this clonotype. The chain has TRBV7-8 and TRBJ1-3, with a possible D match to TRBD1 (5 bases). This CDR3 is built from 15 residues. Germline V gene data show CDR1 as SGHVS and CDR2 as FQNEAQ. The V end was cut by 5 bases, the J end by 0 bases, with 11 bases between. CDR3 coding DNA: TGTGCCAGCAGCCTGGACACCGCCTCTGGAAACACCATATATTTT. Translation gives CASSLDTASGNTIYF.

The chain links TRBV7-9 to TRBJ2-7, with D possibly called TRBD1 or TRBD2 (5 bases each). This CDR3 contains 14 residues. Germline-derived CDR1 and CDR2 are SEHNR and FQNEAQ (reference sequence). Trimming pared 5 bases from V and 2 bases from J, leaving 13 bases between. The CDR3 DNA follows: TGTGCCAGCAGCCTAATGGGACCGCCCTACGAGCAGTACTTC. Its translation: CASSLMGPPYEQYF.

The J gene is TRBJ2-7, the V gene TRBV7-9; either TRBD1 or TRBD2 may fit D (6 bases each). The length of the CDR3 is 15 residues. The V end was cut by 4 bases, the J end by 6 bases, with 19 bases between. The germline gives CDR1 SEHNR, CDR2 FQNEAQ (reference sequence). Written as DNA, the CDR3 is TGTGCCAGCAGCTCGGGGGCCGGGGATCGAGGCGAGCAGTACTTC. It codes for CASSSGAGDRGEQYF.

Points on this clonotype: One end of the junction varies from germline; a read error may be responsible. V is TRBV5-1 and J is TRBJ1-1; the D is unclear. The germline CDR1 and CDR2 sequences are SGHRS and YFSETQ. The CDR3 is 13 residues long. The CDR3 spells CASSQHTATEAFF. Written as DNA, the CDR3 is TGTGCCAGCAGCCAACACACAGCCACTGAAGCTTTCTTT.

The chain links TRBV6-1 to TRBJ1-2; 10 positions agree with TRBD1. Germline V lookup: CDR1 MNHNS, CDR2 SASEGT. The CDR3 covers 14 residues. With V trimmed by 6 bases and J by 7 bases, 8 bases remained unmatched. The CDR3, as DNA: TGTGCCAGCAGGACAGGGACAGGGGCGGCTGGCTACACCTTC. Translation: CASRTGTGAAGYTF.

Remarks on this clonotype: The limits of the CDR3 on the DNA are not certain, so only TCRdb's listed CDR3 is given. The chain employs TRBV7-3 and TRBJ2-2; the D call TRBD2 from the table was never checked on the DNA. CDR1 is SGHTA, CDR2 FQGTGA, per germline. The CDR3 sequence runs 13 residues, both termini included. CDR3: CASSFPPPGSCFF.

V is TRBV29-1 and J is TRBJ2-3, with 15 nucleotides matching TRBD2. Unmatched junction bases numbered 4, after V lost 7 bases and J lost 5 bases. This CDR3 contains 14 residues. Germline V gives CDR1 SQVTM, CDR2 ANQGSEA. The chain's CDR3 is CSAGLAGGVDTQYF. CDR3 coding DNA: TGCAGCGCCGGACTAGCGGGGGGGGTAGATACGCAGTATTTT.

This CDR3 reads CASRSGRWSSGNTIYF. The CDR3 coding sequence is TGTGCCAGCAGATCGGGACGCTGGAGCTCTGGAAACACCATATATTTT. V is TRBV7-6 and J is TRBJ1-3; a weak D match, TRBD1 (5 bases). There are 16 residues in the CDR3. V lost 6 bases and J 0 bases, leaving 15 bases between the germline ends. Germline assignment: CDR1 SGHVS and CDR2 FNYEAQ. Full variable domain (rest looked up from reference TRBV7-6 and TRBJ1-3): GAGVSQSPRYKVTKRGQDVALRCDPISGHVSLYWYRQALGQGPEFLTYFNYEAQQDKSGLPNDRFSAERPEGSISTLTIQRTEQRDSAMYRCASRSGRWSSGNTIYFGEGSWLTVV.

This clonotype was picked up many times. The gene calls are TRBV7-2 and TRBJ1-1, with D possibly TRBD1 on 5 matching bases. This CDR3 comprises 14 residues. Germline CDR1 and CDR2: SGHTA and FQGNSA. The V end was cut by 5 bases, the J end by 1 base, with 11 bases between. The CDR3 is CASSPPDRNTEAFF. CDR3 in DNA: TGTGCCAGCAGCCCCCCCGACAGGAACACTGAAGCTTTCTTT.

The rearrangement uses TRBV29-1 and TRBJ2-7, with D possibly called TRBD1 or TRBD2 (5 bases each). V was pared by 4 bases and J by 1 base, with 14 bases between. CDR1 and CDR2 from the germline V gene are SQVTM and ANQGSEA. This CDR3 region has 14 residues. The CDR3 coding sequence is TGCAGCGTTGGTCGGGACGATACGTCCTACGAGCAGTACTTC. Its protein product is CSVGRDDTSYEQYF.

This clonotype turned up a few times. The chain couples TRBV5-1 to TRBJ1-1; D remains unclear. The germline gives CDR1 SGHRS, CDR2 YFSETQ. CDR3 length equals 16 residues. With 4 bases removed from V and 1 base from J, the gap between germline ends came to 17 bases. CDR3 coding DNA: TGCGCCAGCAGCCGGACGACACCAGCTTCGAACACTGAAGCTTTCTTT. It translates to CASSRTTPASNTEAFF.

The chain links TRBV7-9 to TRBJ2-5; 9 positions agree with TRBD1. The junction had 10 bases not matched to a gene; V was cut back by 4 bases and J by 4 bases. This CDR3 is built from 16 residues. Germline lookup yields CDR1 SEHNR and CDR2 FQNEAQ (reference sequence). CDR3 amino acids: CASSYRAGTGRETQYF. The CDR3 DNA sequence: TGTGCCAGCAGCTATAGAGCGGGGACAGGGAGAGAGACCCAGTACTTC.

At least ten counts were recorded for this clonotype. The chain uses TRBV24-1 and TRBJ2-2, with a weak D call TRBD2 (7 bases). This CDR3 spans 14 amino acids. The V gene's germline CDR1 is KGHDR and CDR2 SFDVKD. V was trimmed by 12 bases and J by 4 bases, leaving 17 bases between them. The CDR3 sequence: CALDGGRGTGELFF. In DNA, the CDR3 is TGTGCCCTTGACGGGGGGCGAGGCACCGGGGAGCTGTTTTTT.

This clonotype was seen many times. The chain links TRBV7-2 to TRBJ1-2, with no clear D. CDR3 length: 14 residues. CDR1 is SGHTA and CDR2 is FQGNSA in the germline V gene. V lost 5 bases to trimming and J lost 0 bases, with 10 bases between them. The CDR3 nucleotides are TGTGCCAGCAGCGCAACCCTAGCTAACTATGGCTACACCTTC. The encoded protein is CASSATLANYGYTF.

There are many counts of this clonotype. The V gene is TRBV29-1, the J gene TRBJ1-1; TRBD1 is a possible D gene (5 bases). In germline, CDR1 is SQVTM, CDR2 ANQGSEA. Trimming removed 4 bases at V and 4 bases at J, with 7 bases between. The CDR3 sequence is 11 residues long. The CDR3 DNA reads TGCAGCGTTGGGAGGGGCACTGAAGCTTTCTTT. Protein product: CSVGRGTEAFF.